These 3 T cell receptor beta chains were sequenced from one sample in a study of blood T cells in healthy people across ages. A second PCR of 7 to 11 cycles used a sample-barcoded 5' primer and a J-beta primer mix. Each CDR3 protein is one row after TCRdb ran MiXCR on the 5' RACE reads. The repertoire holds around 900,000 distinct CDR3 sequences, less than 35% seen once, with around 16% in the top ten. The source material was blood. These receptors were taken from a woman aged 80 or over in good health.

The chain combines TRBV21-1 with TRBJ2-7; the table's D call of TRBD1 was not tested on the DNA. TRBV21-1 is classified as a pseudogene. The CDR3 contains 17 residues. This CDR3 is CASSLRGDIWFSYEQYF. DNA of the CDR3: TGTGCCAGCAGCCTCCGGGGGGACATTTGGTTTTCCTACGAGCAGTACTTC.

The chain combines TRBV4-1 with TRBJ2-7; 11 bases align to TRBD1. CDR3 length: 15 amino acids. In germline, CDR1 is MGHRA, CDR2 YSYEKL. With 1 base clipped from V and 5 bases from J, the junction kept 4 bases outside the gene matches. For the CDR3, the DNA is TGCGCCAGCAGCCAAGTCGGGACAGGGGGTGACGAGCAGTACTTC. Residues: CASSQVGTGGDEQYF.

The CDR3 DNA follows: TGTGCCAGCAGCCAAGAGGTCAGCTCCTACAATGAGCAGTACTTC. It translates to CASSQEVSSYNEQYF. This chain joins TRBV4-2 and TRBJ2-1; D unresolved. The DNA end is a closer match to TRBJ2-7, so the J assignment may be wrong. The CDR3 extends over 15 amino acids. Germline V gene lookup returns CDR1 LGHNA and CDR2 YNFKEQ.